Listed here are 14 T cell receptor beta chains from one sample, sequenced in a study of preoperative IRX-2 immunotherapy in early breast cancer. The data were produced by immunoSEQ multiplex PCR, yet TCRdb's version contains in-frame clones alone and is incomplete. The sample consists of around 22,000 clones, roughly 90% of them appearing once. Treatment given: preoperative locoregional IRX-2 cytokine immunotherapy. This sample comprised tumor tissue, obtained after IRX-2 immunotherapy. These receptors came from a human donor with breast cancer.

In its sample, this clone was seen once. The chain recombines TRBV6-4 with TRBJ2-2, with 8 nucleotides matching TRBD1. CDR1 is MRHNA, CDR2 SNTAGT, per germline. Unmatched junction bases numbered 5, after V lost 4 bases and J lost 4 bases. The CDR3 covers 15 residues. The CDR3 DNA sequence: TGTGCCAGCAGTGCAAGACAGGGGAGCACCGGGGAGCTGTTTTTT. It specifies CASSARQGSTGELFF.

The rearrangement links TRBV5-4 to TRBJ2-1; 13 nucleotides agree with TRBD2. Looked up from germline, CDR1 is SGHNT and CDR2 is YYREEE (reference sequence). V shed 3 bases and J 9 bases; nucleotides not matched to a gene: 6. This CDR3 comprises 15 residues. The CDR3 spells CASSSGTSGVGEQFF. In DNA form, the CDR3 reads TGTGCCAGCAGCTCCGGGACTAGCGGGGTCGGTGAGCAGTTCTTC.

V usage is TRBV7-2 and J usage is TRBJ2-7; TRBD1 matches 12 bases. The germline gives CDR1 SGHTA, CDR2 FQGNSA. This CDR3 is built from 15 residues. The trim removed 8 bases at V and 6 bases at J, leaving 11 bases unmatched. CDR3: CASRLGTGGAGEQYF. For the CDR3, the DNA is TGTGCCAGCCGGCTAGGGACAGGGGGCGCGGGCGAGCAGTACTTC. The full variable domain, in which reference TRBV7-2 and TRBJ2-7 provide the parts outside the CDR3, is GAGVSQSPSNKVTEKGKDVELRCDPISGHTALYWYRQSLGQGLEFLIYFQGNSAPDKSGLPSDRFSAERTGGSVSTLTIQRTQQEDSAVYLCASRLGTGGAGEQYFGPGTRLTVT.

The gene calls are TRBV7-2 and TRBJ1-1, with 8 bases matching TRBD1. Germline-derived CDR1 and CDR2 are SGHTA and FQGNSA. The CDR3 is 15 residues long. J was trimmed by 1 base and V by 3 bases; bases with no gene match: 4. In nucleotides, the CDR3 is TGTGCCAGCAGCTTCGCCGGGACAGGGAACACTGAAGCTTTCTTT. This encodes CASSFAGTGNTEAFF.

This clone was observed once. The chain carries TRBV6-6 and TRBJ2-5; D not certain. Germline CDR1 is MNHNY and CDR2 is SVGAGI (reference sequence). CDR3 size: 12 residues. V dropped 2 bases and J dropped 2 bases, with 3 bases sitting between them. Here the CDR3 reads CASSYPQETQYF. CDR3 sequence (DNA): TGTGCCAGCAGTTACCCACAAGAGACCCAGTACTTC.

The chain joins TRBV18 to TRBJ1-6, with TRBD1 as a possible D gene (6 bases). Germline V gives CDR1 KGHSH, CDR2 LQKENI. This CDR3 comprises 14 residues. With 4 bases removed from V and 7 bases from J, the gap between germline ends came to 11 bases. The CDR3 DNA is TGTGCCAGCTCACGAGAGGGGGGCAATTCACCCCTCCACTTT. Amino acid sequence: CASSREGGNSPLHF.

The chain links TRBV5-1 to TRBJ2-5; D not certain. This CDR3 is built from 12 residues. Germline assignment: CDR1 SGHRS and CDR2 YFSETQ. V was pared by 4 bases and J by 1 base, with 5 bases between. CDR3 residues: CASSPGQETQYF. The CDR3 nucleotides read TGCGCCAGCAGCCCTGGCCAAGAGACCCAGTACTTC.

The CDR3 is CASSPPGTANTGELFF. The CDR3 DNA is TGCGCCAGCAGTCCCCCTGGGACCGCGAACACCGGGGAGCTGTTTTTT. The J gene is TRBJ2-2, the V gene TRBV23-1, with D perhaps assigned TRBD1 or TRBD2 (5 bases each). TRBV23-1 is an ORF for which the function is uncertain. This CDR3 is built from 16 residues. Trimming left V 4 bases short and J 0 bases short, with 12 bases between.

This chain links TRBV5-1 with TRBJ2-1; D might be TRBD1 or TRBD2, each matching 6 bases. Trimming left V 3 bases short and J 7 bases short, with 17 bases between. The CDR3 runs 15 residues. The germline CDR1 and CDR2 sequences are SGHRS and YFSETQ. CDR3 residues: CASSSAPGARNEQFF. The CDR3 nucleotides read TGCGCCAGCAGCTCTGCTCCGGGGGCGAGGAATGAGCAGTTCTTC.

This sequence joins TRBV6-1 and TRBJ2-3; D ambiguous. The CDR3 runs 14 residues. V dropped 8 bases and J dropped 1 base, with 13 bases sitting between them. The germline V gene has CDR1 MNHNS and CDR2 SASEGT. The CDR3 protein is CASERRTGTDTQYF. As DNA, the CDR3 is TGTGCCAGCGAGAGACGGACGGGCACAGATACGCAGTATTTT.

The gene calls are TRBV7-9 and TRBJ2-3, with TRBD2 matching 7 bases. V lost 4 bases to trimming and J lost 4 bases; unmatched junction nucleotides: 8. Germline V lookup: CDR1 SEHNR, CDR2 FQNEAQ (reference sequence). This CDR3 is built from 15 residues. The CDR3 loop is CASSYGTKGPDTQYF. As DNA, the CDR3 is TGTGCCAGCAGCTACGGGACTAAAGGCCCAGATACGCAGTATTTT.

The chain links TRBV10-2 to TRBJ2-5; 10 nucleotides line up with TRBD2. There are 14 residues in the CDR3. CDR1 is WSHSY, CDR2 SAAADI, per germline. Losses at the gene ends were 3 bases for V and 5 bases for J; bases not matched to a gene: 3. The CDR3 region has the DNA TGCGCCAGCAGTGACCAGCGGGGGGGGGAGACCCAGTACTTC. Translation gives CASSDQRGGETQYF.

V gene TRBV28 combines with J gene TRBJ2-7; a possible D gene is TRBD2 (6 bases). The V and J ends lost 7 bases and 1 base respectively, with 11 bases between them. The germline V gene has CDR1 MDHEN and CDR2 SYDVKM. This CDR3 has 13 residues. CDR3: CASNGGESYEQYV. The DNA for the CDR3 is TGTGCCAGCAACGGCGGGGAGTCCTACGAGCAGTACGTC.

The chain has TRBV2 and TRBJ1-1; D not resolved. This CDR3 is 10 amino acids long. The germline V and J ends were trimmed by 7 bases and 14 bases, with 14 bases remaining between them. Germline V gives CDR1 SNHLY, CDR2 FYNNEI. The CDR3 reads CASTFTAGFF. The CDR3 nucleotides are TGTGCCAGCACTTTCACTGCTGGGTTCTTT.